A selection of T cell receptor beta chains follows, all from one sample in a study of CD8+CD57+ T cells in acquired aplastic anemia. TCRdb called the reads again in MiXCR, with one record for every CDR3 protein. Of 150,000 to 200,000 distinct CDR3 sequences in the sample, about 45% were seen once. Specimen: sorted CD4+, CD8+, or CD8+CD57+ T cells (not recorded which) from PBMCs. These receptors came from a human donor with aplastic anemia. The CDR3 runs from the conserved cysteine through the conserved F or W. D genes are given only for firm matches. A row's size may be missing; if present it is once, few, many or a size class.

V	size	J	D	CDR3	DNA
TRBV7-9	once	TRBJ2-7	NA	CASSLWVSYEQYF	TGTGCCAGCAGCTTATGGGTTTCCTACGAGCAGTACTTC
TRBV29-1	NA	TRBJ1-6	NA	CRPTGRLGGTPLHF	TGCAGGCCAACCGGACGGCTAGGAGGGACACCCCTCCACTTT
TRBV29-1	NA	TRBJ1-2	TRBD1	CSVTPTGQNYGYTF	TGCAGCGTTACCCCGACAGGGCAGAACTATGGCTACACCTTC
TRBV2	many	TRBJ1-5	NA	CASSGGAGHQPQHF	TGTGCCAGCAGTGGCGGGGCAGGTCATCAGCCCCAGCATTTT
TRBV18	NA	TRBJ1-1	NA	CASSTWVTEAFF	TGTGCCAGCTCAACCTGGGTGACTGAAGCTTTCTTT
TRBV2	NA	TRBJ1-3	NA	CASSDSQGFDSSGNTIYF	TGTGCCAGCAGTGACTCGCAGGGGTTCGATAGCTCTGGAAACACCATATATTTT
TRBV6-2/TRBV6-3	NA	TRBJ1-2	NA	CASESDSYGYTF	TGTGCCAGCGAATCGGACAGCTATGGCTACACCTTC
TRBV6-2/TRBV6-3	NA	TRBJ1-5	TRBD1	CASSYLGTGNQPQHF	TGTGCCAGCAGTTACTTGGGGACAGGGAATCAGCCCCAGCATTTT
TRBV7-2	NA	TRBJ1-1	NA	CASSKEVTLGTEAFF	TGTGCCAGCAGCAAAGAGGTGACCCTAGGCACTGAAGCTTTCTTT
TRBV29-1	NA	TRBJ1-1	NA	CSVEGQNTEAFF	TGCAGCGTAGAGGGACAGAACACTGAAGCTTTCTTT
TRBV12-3/TRBV12-4	many	TRBJ1-2	NA	CASSSSIGGYTF	TGTGCCAGCAGTTCATCTATCGGGGGCTACACCTTC
TRBV10-3	NA	TRBJ1-1	NA	CAISEPPRGWGNTEAFF	TGTGCCATCAGTGAGCCACCCAGGGGCTGGGGAAACACTGAAGCTTTCTTT
TRBV19	many	TRBJ1-2	TRBD1	CASSIDGTARMGGYTF	TGTGCCAGTAGTATAGACGGGACAGCCAGGATGGGTGGCTACACCTTC
TRBV29-1	NA	TRBJ2-7	NA	CSVGGPEREQYF	TGCAGCGTTGGGGGCCCCGAGCGAGAGCAGTACTTC
TRBV25-1	NA	TRBJ2-7	TRBD1	CASSEGWGGTAAYEQYF	TGTGCCAGCAGTGAAGGTTGGGGTGGGACAGCGGCCTACGAGCAGTACTTC
TRBV6-1	many	TRBJ2-7	TRBD1	CASSEAGTGIYEQYF	TGTGCCAGCAGTGAAGCCGGGACAGGGATCTACGAGCAGTACTTC